The next 21 T cell receptor beta chains were all read from a single sample in a study of identical twins. MiXCR, applied by TCRdb to the 5' RACE reads, yields one record per CDR3 protein. Found here are roughly 1,500,000 distinct CDR3 sequences, around 29% of them singletons; the top ten hold approximately 0.29%. Sequencing used cord blood. The receptors were sampled from a newborn girl in good health.

This clonotype was seen only once. V and J are TRBV20-1 and TRBJ2-2; D possibly corresponds to TRBD2 (6 bases). This CDR3 comprises 13 residues. Per germline, CDR1 DFQATT and CDR2 SNEGSKA (reference sequence). The germline V and J ends were trimmed by 3 bases and 8 bases, with 13 bases remaining between them. Here the CDR3 reads CSASPSVRGELFF. The CDR3 DNA follows: TGCAGTGCTAGTCCTAGCGTGAGAGGGGAGCTGTTTTTT.

V and J are TRBV20-1 and TRBJ1-4; 7 bases are a match to TRBD1. Germline CDR1 reads DFQATT; CDR2 reads SNEGSKA (reference sequence). J was trimmed by 5 bases and V by 6 bases; bases with no gene match: 6. This CDR3 is 13 amino acids long. CDR3 DNA sequence: TGCAGTGCCAGGGACAGCTCCAATGAAAAACTGTTTTTT. This encodes CSARDSSNEKLFF.

The CDR3 loop reads CASSRGTTHGTDTQYF. The CDR3 nucleotides are TGTGCCAGCAGCCGAGGGACTACCCACGGCACAGATACGCAGTATTTT. This sequence joins TRBV4-2 and TRBJ2-3, with TRBD2 matching over 7 bases. Trimming removed 4 bases from V and 1 base from J; junction bases left unmatched: 8. Germline loops: CDR1 LGHNA, CDR2 YNFKEQ. The CDR3 length is 16 residues.

This clonotype was seen more than once but under ten times. The rearrangement links TRBV18 to TRBJ2-7; 7 bases agree with TRBD2. CDR3 length: 19 amino acids. Losses at the gene ends were 2 bases for V and 2 bases for J; bases not matched to a gene: 18. The germline V gene has CDR1 KGHSH and CDR2 LQKENI. The CDR3 loop reads CASSPRISGASGITYEQYF. The DNA for the CDR3 is TGTGCCAGCTCACCAAGGATTTCCGGGGCTAGCGGAATCACCTACGAGCAGTACTTC.

This rearrangement joins TRBV7-9 to TRBJ1-5; D gene unclear. V gave up 5 bases and J gave up 5 bases, with 10 bases separating them. This CDR3 region has 13 residues. The germline CDR1 and CDR2 sequences are SEHNR and FQNEAQ (reference sequence). This chain's CDR3 is CASSLRGHQPQHF. Written as DNA, the CDR3 is TGTGCCAGCAGCCTCAGAGGCCATCAGCCCCAGCATTTT.

This clonotype was seen a handful of times. The chain links TRBV5-1 to TRBJ2-6; 7 bases fit TRBD2. Germline CDR1 SGHRS, CDR2 YFSETQ. Germline trimming cut 4 bases from V and 0 bases from J; bases unmatched to any gene: 7. This CDR3 region has 17 residues. DNA of the CDR3: TGCGCCAGCAGCCGGCCAGGCGGGGGCTCTGGGGCCAACGTCCTGACTTTC. This translates into CASSRPGGGSGANVLTF.

The CDR3 reads CASSNRLVNTQYF. In DNA, the CDR3 is TGCGCCAGCAGCAACAGACTAGTAAATACGCAGTATTTT. The chain couples TRBV5-1 to TRBJ2-3; D perhaps matches TRBD2 (6 bases). The V gene's germline CDR1 is SGHRS and CDR2 YFSETQ. There are 13 residues in the CDR3. Trimming took off 4 bases at V and 7 bases at J, with 13 bases between the two ends.

DNA of the CDR3: TGTGCCAGCAGTTTAACAGCGGTCTTCTCTGGGGCCAACGTCCTGACTTTC. Its protein is CASSLTAVFSGANVLTF. This chain uses TRBV12-3 or TRBV12-4 with TRBJ2-6, with D perhaps TRBD2 (5 bases). The CDR3 loop spans 17 amino acids. Trimming left V 2 bases short and J 0 bases short, with 11 bases between.

The chain employs TRBV14 and TRBJ1-1; 10 bases agree with TRBD1. CDR3 length: 15 residues. V shed 6 bases, J shed 5 bases, and the junction held 9 bases outside the gene matches. Germline V gene lookup returns CDR1 SGHDN and CDR2 FVKESK. The DNA of the CDR3 is TGTGCCAGCAGGAGCTTGACAGGGGGCCGGACTGAAGCTTTCTTT. Translating gives CASRSLTGGRTEAFF.

Many counts were recorded for this clonotype. The rearrangement joins TRBV20-1 to TRBJ2-3, with D possibly matching TRBD1 (5 bases). Germline CDR1 reads DFQATT; CDR2 reads SNEGSKA (reference sequence). V lost 3 bases and J 2 bases, leaving 9 bases between the germline ends. There are 13 residues in the CDR3. The CDR3 DNA follows: TGCAGTGCTAGGGGGCTCACCACAGATACGCAGTATTTT. Encoded protein: CSARGLTTDTQYF.

Details on this clonotype: The junction does not match germline at one end; this may be a read error. The chain uses TRBV3-1 and TRBJ1-2; D gene ambiguous. Germline-derived CDR1 and CDR2 are LGHDT and YNNKEL (reference sequence). The CDR3 spans 14 residues. The CDR3 sequence: CASTQIRAGYGYTF. The CDR3 DNA is TGTGCCAGCACCCAAATCCGGGCGGGCTATGGCTACACCTTC.

This clonotype occurred a few times. V is TRBV6-1 and J is TRBJ2-7, with no clear D. Between the trimmed V and J ends, which lost 3 bases and 4 bases, there was a span of 16 bases. This CDR3 spans 15 amino acids. CDR1 MNHNS and CDR2 SASEGT come from the germline V gene. The CDR3 spells CASSEPRASNYEQYF. CDR3 DNA: TGTGCCAGCAGTGAGCCCCGGGCCTCGAATTACGAGCAGTACTTC.

The chain combines TRBV6-6 with TRBJ2-1, with 15 positions matching TRBD2. Germline V lookup: CDR1 MNHNY, CDR2 SVGAGI (reference sequence). V gave up 10 bases and J gave up 7 bases; unmatched junction bases: 8. CDR3 size: 15 residues. The CDR3 here is CATRTSGGDGNEQFF. The DNA for the CDR3 is TGTGCCACTCGGACTAGCGGGGGGGACGGGAATGAGCAGTTCTTC.

The chain uses TRBV27 and TRBJ2-1, with D possibly matching TRBD2 (5 bases). In germline, CDR1 is MNHEY, CDR2 SMNVEV (reference sequence). The ends were cut back, 5 bases at V and 9 bases at J, with 17 bases in the middle. The CDR3 is 14 residues long. CDR3 coding DNA: TGTGCCAGCAGTCTCGGACTGGGTGTGGGTGAGCAGTTCTTC. It encodes CASSLGLGVGEQFF.

This chain links TRBV20-1 with TRBJ2-1, with 13 nucleotides matching TRBD2. V trimming: 3 bases; J trimming: 6 bases; junction bases outside the gene matches: 11. This CDR3 spans 17 amino acids. Germline loops: CDR1 DFQATT, CDR2 SNEGSKA (reference sequence). CDR3 amino acids: CSARTSGGSRLANEQFF. In nucleotides, the CDR3 is TGCAGTGCTAGGACTAGCGGGGGGAGTCGTTTGGCCAATGAGCAGTTCTTC.

The V call is TRBV28, the J call TRBJ1-1, with unresolved D. The V gene lost 1 base and the J gene lost 1 base, with 7 bases spanning the gap. In germline, CDR1 is MDHEN, CDR2 SYDVKM. There are 14 residues in the CDR3. CDR3 amino acids: CASSLFVKNTEAFF. CDR3 sequence (DNA): TGTGCCAGCAGTTTATTTGTGAAGAACACTGAAGCTTTCTTT. The full variable domain, its missing parts supplied by reference TRBV28 and TRBJ1-1, is DVKVTQSSRYLVKRTGEKVFLECVQDMDHENMFWYRQDPGLGLRLIYFSYDVKMKEKGDIPEGYSVSREKKERFSLILESASTNQTSMYLCASSLFVKNTEAFFGQGTRLTVV.

This clonotype was found a few times. The rearrangement joins TRBV28 to TRBJ1-4; D possibly corresponds to TRBD1 (5 bases). The CDR3 covers 13 residues. Looked up from germline, CDR1 is MDHEN and CDR2 is SYDVKM. Trimming cost V 3 bases and J 9 bases, with 11 bases left between them. The CDR3 reads CASSFQGTQKLFF. Here the CDR3 DNA reads TGTGCCAGCAGTTTTCAGGGTACCCAAAAACTGTTTTTT.

This chain uses TRBV5-1 with TRBJ2-3; a weak D match, TRBD2 (6 bases). V lost 0 bases, J lost 2 bases, and 19 bases lay in between. This CDR3 is built from 18 residues. The germline V gene encodes CDR1 SGHRS and CDR2 YFSETQ. The CDR3 region has the DNA TGCGCCAGCAGCTTGGCACCTAGCGAGGGGTACTCCACAGATACGCAGTATTTT. Its protein product is CASSLAPSEGYSTDTQYF.

The chain recombines TRBV5-1 with TRBJ2-1; TRBD2 matches at 11 bases. V shed 4 bases, J shed 4 bases, and the junction held 10 bases outside the gene matches. Germline V gene sequence: CDR1 SGHRS, CDR2 YFSETQ. This CDR3 spans 17 amino acids. The CDR3 here is CASSPPFGTSGYNEQFF. The CDR3 DNA sequence: TGCGCCAGCAGCCCACCCTTTGGGACTAGCGGATACAATGAGCAGTTCTTC.

The CDR3 protein is CASSDSLVGTGKNIQYF. The DNA of the CDR3 is TGTGCCAGCAGTGATTCATTAGTGGGGACAGGGAAAAACATTCAGTACTTC. This chain joins TRBV25-1 and TRBJ2-4; 9 bases map to TRBD1. The V and J ends lost 3 bases and 4 bases, in that order; junction bases with no gene match: 10. Germline-derived CDR1 and CDR2 are MGHDK and SYGVNS. The CDR3 is made up of 17 amino acids. The variable domain in full, with the rest retrieved from reference TRBV25-1 and TRBJ2-4, is EADIYQTPRYLVIGTGKKITLECSQTMGHDKMYWYQQDPGMELHLIHYSYGVNSTEKGDLSSESTVSRIRTEHFPLTLESARPSHTSQYLCASSDSLVGTGKNIQYFGAGTRLSVL.

V gene TRBV3-1 combines with J gene TRBJ1-2, with 7 bases matching TRBD1. Germline-derived CDR1 and CDR2 are LGHDT and YNNKEL (reference sequence). V lost 5 bases, J lost 4 bases, and 10 bases stayed unmatched. CDR3 size: 15 residues. The CDR3, as DNA: TGTGCCAGCAGCAAGTCGACAGGGTTCCGCTATGGCTACACCTTC. Translated: CASSKSTGFRYGYTF.